One TCR beta chain is described in this entry. Its antigen is currently unknown. The PCR made use of 60 Vbeta and 13 Jbeta primers. Profiling relied on immunoSEQ multiplex PCR, and the TCRdb table lists in-frame clones only, not all of them. The table shows more than 150,000 clones, with roughly three quarters occurring only once. This record belongs to a study of cytomegalovirus exposure and HLA in healthy donors. Study findings and constraints: In a later analysis, productive TCRs from donors in an Asian-associated ancestry cluster reportedly carried fewer N-insertions than the cohort mean. A few chains tied to CMV proved CMV antigen-specific in vitro.

This CDR3 comprises 17 residues. V lost 3 bases, J lost 2 bases, and 7 bases stayed unmatched. Germline V gene sequence: CDR1 SGHRS, CDR2 YFSETQ. This sequence joins TRBV5-1 and TRBJ2-2; 10 bases align to TRBD2. Material: PBMCs. This TCR was sampled from a woman aged 25 to 45 in good health and CMV-seropositive. Here the CDR3 DNA reads TGCGCCAGCAGCTCCTCGGGACTAGCGAGTAACACCGGGGAGCTGTTTTTT. This codes for CASSSSGLASNTGELFF.